These 3 T cell receptor beta chains were sequenced from one sample in a study of T cell responses to AZD1222 COVID-19 vaccine. Repertoires were generated with immunoSEQ multiplex PCR, while TCRdb's copy carries only in-frame clones and drops some. The top ten hold roughly 1.2% of the sample, which has 90,000 to 150,000 clones, over 75% seen once. The input for sequencing was peripheral blood, taken on day 0 of AZD1222 vaccination. These TCRs come from an adult in good health.

CDR3 in DNA: TGTGCCAGCAGCCCCAAGGACCGCACAGATACGCAGTATTTT. Amino acid sequence: CASSPKDRTDTQYF. This sequence joins TRBV7-9 and TRBJ2-3; no firm D call. The CDR3 consists of 14 residues. Germline values: CDR1 SEHNR, CDR2 FQNEAQ (reference sequence). V lost 5 bases, J lost 1 base, and 10 bases lay in between.

In DNA form, the CDR3 reads TGTGCCAGCAGCCAAGAAGGGGTGGCCTACGAGCAGTACTTC. As protein: CASSQEGVAYEQYF. The chain couples TRBV4-2 to TRBJ2-7; tentatively, D is TRBD1 (5 bases). The CDR3 runs to 14 residues. Per the germline V gene, CDR1 is LGHNA and CDR2 is YNFKEQ. V gave up 0 bases and J gave up 2 bases, with 8 bases separating them.

This sequence joins TRBV7-9 and TRBJ2-7; 7 bases align to TRBD2. V lost 5 bases to trimming and J lost 7 bases; unmatched junction nucleotides: 11. Germline V gene data show CDR1 as SEHNR and CDR2 as FQNEAQ (reference sequence). The CDR3 length is 14 residues. Here the CDR3 DNA reads TGTGCCAGCAGCCCTACGGGACTAAAACTGGAGCAGTACTTC. Translation gives CASSPTGLKLEQYF.